These T cell receptor beta chains were read from a single sample in a study of blood T cell repertoires in COVID-19. The protocol was immunoSEQ multiplex PCR, while the TCRdb copy is restricted to in-frame clones and leaves out a portion. The data contain over 200,000 clones, less than 90% of them singletons. Sequences were obtained from peripheral blood. These receptors were collected from a woman in her seventies with active or convalescent COVID-19. CDR3s include the opening cysteine and the closing phenylalanine or tryptophan.

V gene: TRBV15; J gene: TRBJ1-2; CDR3 protein: CATSRDMQGQGYGYTF
V gene: TRBV5-1; J gene: TRBJ2-3; CDR3 protein: CASSLDGLAGPTQYF
V gene: TRBV27; J gene: TRBJ2-4; CDR3 protein: CASRRVGAKNIQYF
V gene: TRBV28; J gene: TRBJ2-7; CDR3 protein: CASKPDSYEQYF
V gene: TRBV19; J gene: TRBJ2-3; CDR3 protein: CASSRSGGSTDTQYF
V gene: TRBV3-1/TRBV3-2; J gene: TRBJ2-2; CDR3 protein: CASSQGKLAGVTGELFF
V gene: TRBV18; J gene: TRBJ2-6; CDR3 protein: CASSPRGLAGANVLTF
V gene: TRBV6-5; J gene: TRBJ2-2; CDR3 protein: CASSRDRNTGELFF
V gene: TRBV4-3; J gene: TRBJ2-7; CDR3 protein: CASSQDTRGNEQYF
V gene: TRBV7-9; J gene: TRBJ2-7; CDR3 protein: CASSPPGSADEQYF
V gene: TRBV9; J gene: TRBJ2-2; CDR3 protein: CASSVSSGEYTGELFF
V gene: TRBV20-1; J gene: TRBJ1-4; CDR3 protein: CSASIPGQGADEKLFF
V gene: TRBV30; J gene: TRBJ2-2; CDR3 protein: CAWTGTGIGELFF
V gene: TRBV2; J gene: TRBJ2-7; CDR3 protein: CASSVLSYEQYF
V gene: TRBV5-1; J gene: TRBJ2-3; CDR3 protein: CASSLALAGGSGTDTQYF
V gene: TRBV27; J gene: TRBJ1-1; CDR3 protein: CASSLSPGQGNTEAFF
V gene: TRBV4-3; J gene: TRBJ2-4; CDR3 protein: CASSQEQGGKRHF
V gene: TRBV5-6; J gene: TRBJ1-1; CDR3 protein: CATRRRPNTEAFF
V gene: TRBV7-2; J gene: TRBJ2-3; CDR3 protein: CASSLRGGLDTQYF
V gene: TRBV7-2; J gene: TRBJ2-1; CDR3 protein: CASSLDSSGSYNEQFF
V gene: TRBV5-1; J gene: TRBJ2-3; CDR3 protein: CASSPSTGSADTQYF
V gene: TRBV15; J gene: TRBJ1-6; CDR3 protein: CATSRDGSPLHF
V gene: TRBV30; J gene: TRBJ2-2; CDR3 protein: CAWGLTGGSGELFF
V gene: TRBV9; J gene: TRBJ2-3; CDR3 protein: CASSVGGTRGTDTQYF
V gene: TRBV5-8; J gene: TRBJ2-1; CDR3 protein: CASSLGGRSYNEQFF
V gene: TRBV2; J gene: TRBJ2-5; CDR3 protein: CASSEGQAGYQETQYF
V gene: TRBV28; J gene: TRBJ2-2; CDR3 protein: CASIPGQNTGELFF
V gene: TRBV18; J gene: TRBJ2-3; CDR3 protein: CASSSVVGGGSDTQYF
V gene: TRBV7-9; J gene: TRBJ1-1; CDR3 protein: CASSLAGVAEAFF
V gene: TRBV21-1; J gene: TRBJ1-2; CDR3 protein: CASTSDRERGSPPGGYTF
V gene: TRBV5-1; J gene: TRBJ2-2; CDR3 protein: CASSRNGQDTGELFF
V gene: TRBV7-9; J gene: TRBJ1-2; CDR3 protein: CASSQQGQEGYTF
V gene: TRBV19; J gene: TRBJ1-1; CDR3 protein: CASQVRGTEAFF
V gene: TRBV28; J gene: TRBJ1-2; CDR3 protein: CASEGAGLGYTF
V gene: TRBV18; J gene: TRBJ1-3; CDR3 protein: CASSPSGYTIYF
V gene: TRBV6-2/TRBV6-3; J gene: TRBJ2-2; CDR3 protein: CASSTGTSTPNTGELFF
V gene: TRBV14; J gene: TRBJ2-7; CDR3 protein: CASSHIGGGRYEQYF
V gene: TRBV28; J gene: TRBJ2-3; CDR3 protein: CASSLPRVADTQYF
V gene: TRBV30; J gene: TRBJ2-1; CDR3 protein: CAWSGIIGGRRIYNEQFF
V gene: TRBV28; J gene: TRBJ1-1; CDR3 protein: CASSPGRYTEAFF
V gene: TRBV14; J gene: TRBJ1-2; CDR3 protein: CASSPNPGISYTF
V gene: TRBV9; J gene: TRBJ2-2; CDR3 protein: CASSVKLGLANTGELFF
V gene: TRBV15; J gene: TRBJ1-6; CDR3 protein: CAVKQGTYNSPLHF
V gene: TRBV19; J gene: TRBJ2-3; CDR3 protein: CATRGGASTDTQYF
V gene: TRBV21-1; J gene: TRBJ1-1; CDR3 protein: CASSPRDWNTEAFF
V gene: TRBV11-2; J gene: TRBJ2-7; CDR3 protein: CASSTQTSLEQYF
V gene: TRBV24-1; J gene: TRBJ2-1; CDR3 protein: CATSDPSGRGYNEQFF
V gene: TRBV18; J gene: TRBJ1-1; CDR3 protein: CASSQRPMNTEAFF
V gene: TRBV7-8; J gene: TRBJ2-1; CDR3 protein: CASSLALAGDPSEQFF
V gene: TRBV7-9; J gene: TRBJ2-5; CDR3 protein: CASSPPQGGLGGTQYF
V gene: TRBV27; J gene: TRBJ2-7; CDR3 protein: CASSFGTAIWGQYF